The sequence of this TCR beta chain was determined in a study of glioma-infiltrating T cells. Points from the study as a whole: Only very few CDR3 sequences appeared in both tissue and blood. Gliomas, especially low-grade, showed above-expected tissue-blood divergence; non-neoplastic patients showed below.

This clonotype was counted at least ten times. Its antigen is not identified. Using RNA template, CDR3s of TCR alpha and beta were amplified with iRepertoire arm-PCR. Tissue mRNA or PBMC total RNA, roughly 85-450 ng, went into one-step reverse transcription and amplification. Using its own MiXCR run on the multiplex PCR reads, TCRdb lists one record per CDR3 protein. The sample shows more than 9,000 distinct CDR3 sequences, approximately 26% of them seen only once. The CDR3 consists of 15 residues. The V end was cut by 1 base, the J end by 3 bases, with 11 bases between. Germline CDR1 and CDR2: SGHTA and FQGTGA.

The genes are TRBV7-3 and TRBJ2-3; weak D call: TRBD1 (5 bases). Sequencing used glioma tissue, nonneoplastic brain tissue, or PBMCs (not recorded which). The TCR sequence derives from a human donor with low-grade glioma or glioblastoma, undergoing nonglioma brain surgery, or in good health (not recorded which). The CDR3 region is CASSLNSQGTDTQYF. CDR3 nucleotides: TGTGCCAGCAGCTTAAATAGTCAGGGAACAGATACGCAGTATTTT.